Detailed here is one TCR beta chain. This sample is part of a study of blood T cell repertoires in COVID-19. Produced via immunoSEQ multiplex PCR; TCRdb's table is partial and in-frame only. The repertoire has around 230,000 clones, roughly 85% of them found once; the top ten carry about 2.5%. V gave up 6 bases and J gave up 0 bases, with 11 bases separating them. Germline V gene data show CDR1 as SGDLS and CDR2 as YYNGEE. This CDR3 is 14 amino acids long. The chain has TRBV9 and TRBJ2-3; D might be TRBD1 (5 bases). The TCR was taken from a woman aged 65 to 85 with active or convalescent COVID-19. The sample was peripheral blood. CDR3 residues: CASTARTSTDTQYF. CDR3 in DNA: TGTGCCAGCACCGCGAGGACAAGCACAGATACGCAGTATTTT.